The 17 T cell receptor beta chains below come from one sample, sequenced in a study of cytomegalovirus exposure and HLA in healthy donors. 60 Vbeta and 13 Jbeta primers were used in PCR. Assay: immunoSEQ multiplex PCR; the TCRdb copy retains only in-frame clones and omits some. There are roughly 200,000 clones in the sample; 70% occur only once, and 2% to 3% lies in the top ten. Sequencing was done on a sample of PBMCs. Receptors were obtained from a man aged 40-55 years in good health and CMV-seropositive.

The rearrangement links TRBV6-1 to TRBJ1-4; 8 positions agree with TRBD1. V lost 8 bases, J lost 7 bases, and 12 bases stayed unmatched. Per germline, CDR1 MNHNS and CDR2 SASEGT. There are 15 residues in the CDR3. CDR3 amino acids: CASRDPGQEGEKLFF. In DNA, the CDR3 is TGTGCCAGCCGGGATCCGGGACAGGAAGGTGAAAAACTGTTTTTT.

There are many counts of this clone. In DNA form, the CDR3 reads TGTGCCAGCAGCGTTTCAGCGGGGGCCCCCGTGAGGGAGCTGTTTTTT. Protein: CASSVSAGAPVRELFF. The chain uses TRBV9 and TRBJ2-2, with 8 bases matching TRBD2. Germline V lookup: CDR1 SGDLS, CDR2 YYNGEE. This CDR3 is 16 amino acids long. The J segment lost 9 bases and the V segment lost 2 bases, leaving 12 bases of the junction unmatched.

The chain employs TRBV4-1 and TRBJ1-5; the D gene is possibly TRBD1 (6 bases). The CDR3 runs 15 residues. Germline lookup yields CDR1 MGHRA and CDR2 YSYEKL. Trimming cost V 4 bases and J 1 base, with 11 bases left between them. CDR3 protein: CASSRRGGSNQPQHF. The CDR3 nucleotides are TGCGCCAGCAGCCGAAGGGGGGGGAGCAATCAGCCCCAGCATTTT.

The sample holds one count of this clone. This chain connects TRBV4-2 to TRBJ2-1, with TRBD2 matching over 11 bases. This CDR3 region has 21 residues. CDR1 is LGHNA, CDR2 YNFKEQ, per germline. V gave up 0 bases and J gave up 8 bases; unmatched junction bases: 21. The CDR3 reads CASSQEFRWGVSGGASHEQFF. In DNA form, the CDR3 reads TGTGCCAGCAGCCAAGAATTCCGGTGGGGGGTTAGCGGGGGGGCGTCTCATGAGCAGTTCTTC.

V and J are TRBV5-1 and TRBJ2-2, with a weak D call TRBD1 (5 bases). Deletions cut 6 bases from V and 2 bases from J, with 11 bases between. The CDR3 contains 14 residues. The V gene's germline CDR1 is SGHRS and CDR2 YFSETQ. CDR3 in amino acids: CASTRTLNTGELFF. CDR3 DNA sequence: TGCGCCAGCACCCGGACACTTAACACCGGGGAGCTGTTTTTT.

V and J are TRBV7-6 and TRBJ2-7, with D tentatively TRBD2 (7 bases). With 8 bases removed from V and 6 bases from J, the gap between germline ends came to 14 bases. The CDR3 totals 12 residues. Germline CDR1 and CDR2: SGHVS and FNYEAQ. Here the CDR3 reads CASEGGFGEQYF. The CDR3 DNA is TGTGCCAGCGAGGGGGGGTTCGGCGAGCAGTACTTC.

The rearrangement links TRBV7-2 to TRBJ2-3, with TRBD2 as a possible D gene (6 bases). Germline loops: CDR1 SGHTA, CDR2 FQGNSA. V was pared by 3 bases and J by 0 bases, with 10 bases between. The CDR3 loop spans 15 amino acids. CDR3 in amino acids: CASSFGGSSTDTQYF. CDR3 in DNA: TGTGCCAGCAGCTTCGGGGGATCTAGCACAGATACGCAGTATTTT.

This chain links TRBV5-6 with TRBJ1-1, with D uncertain. Germline lookup yields CDR1 SGHDT and CDR2 YYEEEE. CDR3 length: 13 residues. Trimming pared 5 bases from V and 5 bases from J, leaving 13 bases between. The CDR3 reads CASSRASGTEAFF. The CDR3 DNA is TGTGCCAGCAGTCGCGCTTCGGGGACTGAAGCTTTCTTT.

The chain couples TRBV5-8 to TRBJ1-3; TRBD1 aligns across 9 bases. CDR3 size: 14 residues. The germline gives CDR1 SGHTS, CDR2 YDEGEE. V shed 5 bases, J shed 4 bases, and the junction held 4 bases outside the gene matches. The CDR3 protein is CASSYGTGGNTIYF. The CDR3 bases are TGTGCCAGCAGTTACGGGACAGGGGGAAACACCATATATTTT.

This chain uses TRBV6-1 with TRBJ1-2; 7 bases are a match to TRBD1. Germline CDR1 reads MNHNS; CDR2 reads SASEGT. The V gene end was trimmed by 5 bases and the J gene end by 4 bases; junction bases not matched to a gene: 7. The CDR3 has 14 residues. Here the CDR3 reads CASSLSRDSYGYTF. The CDR3 DNA reads TGTGCCAGCAGTCTGAGCCGGGACAGCTATGGCTACACCTTC.

The chain is built from TRBV30 and TRBJ1-1, with 7 bases that match TRBD1. This CDR3 region has 12 residues. V trimming: 8 bases; J trimming: 1 base; junction bases outside the gene matches: 4. Germline V gene data show CDR1 as GTSNPN and CDR2 as SVGIG (reference sequence). In nucleotides, the CDR3 is TGTGCCCCCGGGACAGAGAACACTGAAGCTTTCTTT. This encodes CAPGTENTEAFF.

The J gene is TRBJ2-3, the V gene TRBV27; 12 nucleotides line up with TRBD1. This CDR3 is built from 20 residues. Germline V gene sequence: CDR1 MNHEY, CDR2 SMNVEV (reference sequence). Trimming at V came to 5 bases and at J to 3 bases, leaving 18 bases not matched to a gene. CDR3: CASSDPGTGGVNKATDTQYF. The CDR3 nucleotides read TGTGCCAGCAGTGACCCCGGGACAGGGGGCGTCAATAAGGCAACAGATACGCAGTATTTT.

This clone has a single count. The rearrangement uses TRBV10-3 and TRBJ2-3; 7 nucleotides agree with TRBD2. The CDR3 runs 16 residues. Germline CDR1 reads ENHRY; CDR2 reads SYGVKD. V was clipped by 7 bases and J by 6 bases; unmatched bases: 16. The CDR3, as DNA: TGTGCCATCACCTCAACTAGTGGGGGGGGTGTTGATACGCAGTATTTT. This gives the protein CAITSTSGGGVDTQYF.

The gene calls are TRBV6-1 and TRBJ2-3, with 9 bases fitting TRBD1. This CDR3 spans 16 amino acids. The ends lost 3 bases at V and 3 bases at J; junction bases unmatched: 7. The germline V gene encodes CDR1 MNHNS and CDR2 SASEGT. The DNA of the CDR3 is TGTGCCAGCAGTGAGAACCGGGACAGGGAAACAGATACGCAGTATTTT. This translates into CASSENRDRETDTQYF.

This chain links TRBV2 with TRBJ2-5; 8 nucleotides align to TRBD2. The germline V gene has CDR1 SNHLY and CDR2 FYNNEI. The CDR3 sequence is 12 residues long. V gave up 10 bases and J gave up 5 bases; unmatched junction bases: 6. Here the CDR3 DNA reads TGTGCCACCAAGACTAGCGCCGAGACCCAGTACTTC. Amino acid sequence: CATKTSAETQYF.

This sequence joins TRBV5-6 and TRBJ2-3; 7 nucleotides agree with TRBD2. V gave up 1 base and J gave up 4 bases; unmatched junction bases: 6. This CDR3 spans 15 amino acids. CDR1 is SGHDT and CDR2 is YYEEEE in the germline V gene. The chain's CDR3 is CASSLFGGGADTQYF. CDR3 nucleotides: TGTGCCAGCAGCTTGTTCGGGGGAGGGGCAGATACGCAGTATTTT.

The chain has TRBV9 and TRBJ2-3; TRBD1 matches at 9 bases. V dropped 2 bases and J dropped 5; count of bases not matched to a gene: 12. This CDR3 contains 17 residues. Germline V gene sequence: CDR1 SGDLS, CDR2 YYNGEE. The CDR3 region has the DNA TGTGCCAGCAGCGTGGGTCCCGGGACAGGGAATAGAGATACGCAGTATTTT. It specifies CASSVGPGTGNRDTQYF. Full variable domain (rest looked up from reference TRBV9 and TRBJ2-3): DSGVTQTPKHLITATGQRVTLRCSPRSGDLSVYWYQQSLDQGLQFLIQYYNGEERAKGNILERFSAQQFPDLHSELNLSSLELGDSALYFCASSVGPGTGNRDTQYFGPGTRLTVL.